This T cell receptor (beta chain) was recorded in a study of OX40 agonist ivuxolimab in advanced cancers. The wider study: Patients achieving partial responses numbered three: one hepatocellular carcinoma case and two cutaneous melanoma cases.

A word on this clone: Its antigen remains unknown.

This CDR3 is 13 amino acids long. V was cut by 0 bases and J by 8 bases, with 9 bases left in between. Germline V gene data show CDR1 as SGHRS and CDR2 as YFSETQ. Assay used: immunoSEQ multiplex PCR; TCRdb lists only in-frame clones, some missing. This table has approximately 120,000 clones, less than 95% appearing once. The study, taken as a whole, reports: Clonal expansion by week 6 occurred in CD4+ and CD8+ blood T cells (at 0.1 to 3.0 mg/kg). Partial responders dosed at 0.1-3.0 mg/kg displayed clonal expansion ranking among the lowest. Also showing low normalized T-cell clonal expansion were some of the nonresponders.

The TCR originated in an adult with an advanced solid tumor such as melanoma, head and neck, liver or kidney cancer. This chain joins TRBV5-1 and TRBJ1-5, with D possibly matching TRBD1 (5 bases). Sequenced material: CD4+ or CD8+ T cells sorted from blood, taken in a trial of the OX40 agonist ivuxolimab. The CDR3 reads CASSLDGGKPQHF. The CDR3 DNA is TGCGCCAGCAGCTTGGACGGGGGGAAGCCCCAGCATTTT. Complete variable domain (other parts from reference TRBV5-1 and TRBJ1-5): KAGVTQTPRYLIKTRGQQVTLSCSPISGHRSVSWYQQTPGQGLQFLFEYFSETQRNKGNFPGRFSGRQFSNSRSEMNVSTLELGDSALYLCASSLDGGKPQHFGDGTRLSIL.